The sequence of this T cell receptor beta chain was determined in a study of T cell repertoires in cytomegalovirus infection. Each CDR3 protein is one row after TCRdb ran MiXCR on the reads. The table has a few hundred thousand distinct CDR3 sequences, roughly 25% seen once. As to this clonotype: The antigen is not known.

Germline loops: CDR1 MNHEY, CDR2 SVGEGT. V dropped 7 bases and J dropped 5 bases, with 15 bases sitting between them. The CDR3 is made up of 14 amino acids. The clonotype comes from a human donor in good health (CMV status not recorded). Some clones in this sample may be carry-over from other donors' samples. The chain links TRBV6-2 or TRBV6-3 to TRBJ2-1, with D possibly TRBD2 on 5 matching bases. This specimen consisted of cultured PBMCs, obtained from culture after CMV antigen stimulation. CDR3: CASIERLLNNEQFF. The CDR3 nucleotides are TGTGCCAGCATCGAGCGACTACTTAACAATGAGCAGTTCTTC.